Shown below are 20 T cell receptor beta chains from a single sample sequenced in a study of T-cell reconstitution after alpha-beta-depleted transplantation in children. TCRbeta library preparation incorporated unique molecular identifiers. MiXCR, applied by TCRdb to the PCR reads, yields one record per CDR3 protein. The table lists fewer than 700,000 distinct CDR3 sequences, over 10% of them singletons. The sample here was PBMCs, mostly from graft donor cells, taken 360 days after TCRalphabeta/CD19-depleted stem cell transplant. The receptor source for this set is a male patient between 5 and 17 years old who had a stem cell transplant for acute myeloid leukemia, so the T cells may come from the graft donor.

This clonotype was detected a few times. The rearrangement joins TRBV9 to TRBJ2-7; a possible D gene is TRBD1 (5 bases). CDR3 length: 14 amino acids. Trimming took 0 bases from V and 1 from J, leaving 8 bases between them. The germline CDR1 and CDR2 sequences are SGDLS and YYNGEE. The CDR3 bases are TGTGCCAGCAGCGTAGGACAGCTATCCTACGAGCAGTACTTC. It specifies CASSVGQLSYEQYF.

The V and J genes are TRBV20-1 and TRBJ2-2; 8 bases line up with TRBD2. CDR3 length: 14 residues. J was trimmed by 0 bases and V by 6 bases; bases with no gene match: 3. CDR1 DFQATT and CDR2 SNEGSKA come from the germline V gene (reference sequence). CDR3 coding DNA: TGCAGTGCACTAGCGGAGTCGAACACCGGGGAGCTGTTTTTT. This translates into CSALAESNTGELFF.

This clonotype was counted at least ten times. The chain joins TRBV28 to TRBJ2-1; D is tentatively TRBD1 or TRBD2 (5 bases each). V lost 2 bases to trimming and J lost 6 bases, with 14 bases between them. This CDR3 has 15 amino acids. Germline lookup yields CDR1 MDHEN and CDR2 SYDVKM. CDR3 loop: CASSLAGAEGNEQFF. The CDR3 coding sequence is TGTGCCAGCAGTTTAGCCGGGGCCGAGGGCAATGAGCAGTTCTTC.

The chain uses TRBV24-1 and TRBJ2-1; possibly TRBD1 or TRBD2 for D (5 bases each). The ends were cut back, 3 bases at V and 0 bases at J, with 11 bases in the middle. The length of the CDR3 is 16 residues. CDR1 KGHDR and CDR2 SFDVKD come from the germline V gene. This chain's CDR3 is CATSDPTGPSYNEQFF. The CDR3 bases are TGTGCCACCAGTGATCCGACGGGGCCCTCCTACAATGAGCAGTTCTTC.

This chain connects TRBV5-1 to TRBJ2-1; tentatively, D is TRBD1 or TRBD2 (6 bases each). In germline, CDR1 is SGHRS, CDR2 YFSETQ. V lost 0 bases and J lost 0, with 10 bases in between. The CDR3 spans 16 residues. The CDR3 spells CASSLAEGGSYNEQFF. The CDR3 DNA reads TGCGCCAGCAGCTTGGCTGAGGGGGGCTCCTACAATGAGCAGTTCTTC. Drawing the rest from reference TRBV5-1 and TRBJ2-1, the complete variable domain is KAGVTQTPRYLIKTRGQQVTLSCSPISGHRSVSWYQQTPGQGLQFLFEYFSETQRNKGNFPGRFSGRQFSNSRSEMNVSTLELGDSALYLCASSLAEGGSYNEQFFGPGTRLTVL.

This clonotype was detected only a few times. This chain uses TRBV11-2 with TRBJ2-7; possible D gene TRBD2, 5 bases. V lost 3 bases, J lost 0 bases, and 27 bases lay in between. CDR3 length: 20 amino acids. Germline assignment: CDR1 SGHAT and CDR2 FQNNGV. The CDR3 coding sequence is TGTGCCAGCAGCTTCCACCCCCCGGTCGTGCGCGGGTCACGCTCCTACGAGCAGTACTTC. Residues: CASSFHPPVVRGSRSYEQYF.

This clonotype was recorded many times. The rearrangement joins TRBV3-1 to TRBJ2-1; 12 nucleotides align to TRBD2. The CDR3 covers 17 residues. With 2 bases clipped from V and 4 bases from J, the junction kept 6 bases outside the gene matches. The V gene's germline CDR1 is LGHDT and CDR2 YNNKEL (reference sequence). The CDR3 is CASSQWTSGTLYNEQFF. The CDR3 coding sequence is TGTGCCAGCAGCCAATGGACTAGCGGGACATTATACAATGAGCAGTTCTTC.

There are a few counts of this clonotype. The chain is built from TRBV6-2 or TRBV6-3 and TRBJ2-7, with 7 bases matching TRBD2. The CDR3 totals 17 residues. J lost 4 bases, V lost 2 bases, and 14 bases had no gene match. Germline V gene data show CDR1 as MNHEY and CDR2 as SVGEGT. CDR3 amino acids: CASSYGRGPKIGYEQYF. The DNA for the CDR3 is TGTGCCAGCAGTTACGGGAGGGGTCCAAAGATTGGGTACGAGCAGTACTTC.

The chain uses TRBV4-3 and TRBJ2-5; the D gene could be TRBD1 or TRBD2 (5 bases each). There are 13 residues in the CDR3. Germline V lookup: CDR1 LGHNA, CDR2 YSLEER. V was shortened by 3 bases and J by 5 bases, with 10 bases between the two germline ends. CDR3 coding DNA: TGCGCCAGCAGCCAGGGGCGAGGGGAGACCCAGTACTTC. Protein: CASSQGRGETQYF.

Many counts were recorded for this clonotype. The V and J genes are TRBV5-1 and TRBJ2-7, with D perhaps being TRBD1 or TRBD2 (5 bases each). Trimming removed 0 bases at V and 7 bases at J, with 11 bases between. The CDR3 is 13 amino acids. CDR1 is SGHRS, CDR2 YFSETQ, per germline. CDR3 protein: CASSLENWGEQYF. The CDR3 bases are TGCGCCAGCAGCTTGGAGAACTGGGGGGAGCAGTACTTC.

This clonotype was counted ten times or more. The rearrangement joins TRBV2 to TRBJ2-7; 7 bases agree with TRBD1. This CDR3 contains 13 residues. Germline V gene sequence: CDR1 SNHLY, CDR2 FYNNEI. V lost 10 bases to trimming and J lost 2 bases; unmatched junction nucleotides: 8. The CDR3 region is CANTRDRAYEQYF. In nucleotides, the CDR3 is TGTGCCAACACACGGGACAGAGCCTACGAGCAGTACTTC.

This clonotype has a handful of counts. J is TRBJ2-1 and V is TRBV4-3; D remains unclear. The V gene's germline CDR1 is LGHNA and CDR2 YSLEER. V gave up 0 bases and J gave up 0 bases, with 9 bases separating them. The length of the CDR3 is 16 residues. CDR3 amino acids: CASSQEFSLSYNEQFF. The CDR3 DNA is TGCGCCAGCAGCCAAGAATTCAGCCTCTCCTACAATGAGCAGTTCTTC.

The V and J genes are TRBV5-4 and TRBJ2-1, with 10 bases matching TRBD2. CDR3 length: 19 amino acids. The V gene's germline CDR1 is SGHNT and CDR2 YYREEE (reference sequence). Unmatched junction bases numbered 20, after V lost 3 bases and J lost 8 bases. The CDR3 loop reads CASSSGQGAQLAGNDEQFF. CDR3 DNA: TGTGCCAGCAGCTCCGGACAGGGAGCTCAACTAGCGGGAAACGATGAGCAGTTCTTC.

There are a few counts of this clonotype. The V call is TRBV27, the J call TRBJ1-3; D unclear. Germline V gene sequence: CDR1 MNHEY, CDR2 SMNVEV (reference sequence). Trimming shortened V by 2 bases and J by 0 bases, and 8 bases separated the two germline ends. This CDR3 has 15 residues. In DNA, the CDR3 is TGTGCCAGCAGTTTAGCCGGGGACTCTGGAAACACCATATATTTT. The encoded protein is CASSLAGDSGNTIYF.

The V call is TRBV11-2, the J call TRBJ2-5; weak D call: TRBD2 (6 bases). This CDR3 has 15 amino acids. The V gene's germline CDR1 is SGHAT and CDR2 FQNNGV. The germline V and J ends were trimmed by 3 bases and 7 bases, with 18 bases remaining between them. Here the CDR3 reads CASSFWRNVGGTQYF. In nucleotides, the CDR3 is TGTGCCAGCAGCTTTTGGCGCAATGTGGGGGGGACCCAGTACTTC.

This chain connects TRBV7-3 to TRBJ2-2; no firm D call. The CDR3 contains 16 residues. The V end was cut by 4 bases, the J end by 7 bases, with 19 bases between. Germline CDR1 and CDR2: SGHTA and FQGTGA. The CDR3 nucleotides read TGTGCCAGCAGCTCGCCCCCAGGCAGTTTGGTCGGGGAGCTGTTTTTT. Residues: CASSSPPGSLVGELFF. The full variable domain, completed using reference TRBV7-3 and TRBJ2-2, is GAGVSQTPSNKVTEKGKYVELRCDPISGHTALYWYRQSLGQGPEFLIYFQGTGAADDSGLPNDRFFAVRPEGSVSTLKIQRTERGDSAVYLCASSSPPGSLVGELFFGEGSRLTVL.

The V and J genes are TRBV12-3 or TRBV12-4 and TRBJ1-1, with 8 bases lining up with TRBD1. J lost 4 bases, V lost 5 bases, and 24 bases had no gene match. This CDR3 spans 20 amino acids. The CDR3 loop is CASSKDPTRDRRIIRTEAFF. The DNA for the CDR3 is TGTGCCAGCAGTAAAGACCCGACAAGGGACAGGCGCATAATCCGCACTGAAGCTTTCTTT.

This clonotype was seen a handful of times. J is TRBJ2-5 and V is TRBV20-1; 14 nucleotides align to TRBD2. Per germline, CDR1 DFQATT and CDR2 SNEGSKA (reference sequence). With V trimmed by 3 bases and J by 1 base, 10 bases remained unmatched. The CDR3 totals 18 residues. The CDR3 region is CSASPGLAGATTQETQYF. CDR3 nucleotides: TGCAGTGCTAGCCCGGGACTAGCGGGAGCCACCACCCAAGAGACCCAGTACTTC.

The chain couples TRBV14 to TRBJ2-1; a weak D match, TRBD2 (5 bases). The germline gives CDR1 SGHDN, CDR2 FVKESK. This CDR3 has 16 amino acids. Trimming left V 0 bases short and J 9 bases short, with 18 bases between. The chain's CDR3 is CASSQELTGISSEQFF. The DNA of the CDR3 is TGTGCCAGCAGCCAAGAATTAACGGGAATTAGTAGTGAGCAGTTCTTC.

The chain couples TRBV9 to TRBJ2-1, with D unresolved. Germline V gives CDR1 SGDLS, CDR2 YYNGEE. The CDR3 consists of 13 residues. The germline V and J ends were trimmed by 0 bases and 15 bases, with 16 bases remaining between them. This CDR3 is CASSVGGSQFPFF. The CDR3 DNA follows: TGTGCCAGCAGCGTAGGAGGTAGCCAATTTCCGTTCTTC.